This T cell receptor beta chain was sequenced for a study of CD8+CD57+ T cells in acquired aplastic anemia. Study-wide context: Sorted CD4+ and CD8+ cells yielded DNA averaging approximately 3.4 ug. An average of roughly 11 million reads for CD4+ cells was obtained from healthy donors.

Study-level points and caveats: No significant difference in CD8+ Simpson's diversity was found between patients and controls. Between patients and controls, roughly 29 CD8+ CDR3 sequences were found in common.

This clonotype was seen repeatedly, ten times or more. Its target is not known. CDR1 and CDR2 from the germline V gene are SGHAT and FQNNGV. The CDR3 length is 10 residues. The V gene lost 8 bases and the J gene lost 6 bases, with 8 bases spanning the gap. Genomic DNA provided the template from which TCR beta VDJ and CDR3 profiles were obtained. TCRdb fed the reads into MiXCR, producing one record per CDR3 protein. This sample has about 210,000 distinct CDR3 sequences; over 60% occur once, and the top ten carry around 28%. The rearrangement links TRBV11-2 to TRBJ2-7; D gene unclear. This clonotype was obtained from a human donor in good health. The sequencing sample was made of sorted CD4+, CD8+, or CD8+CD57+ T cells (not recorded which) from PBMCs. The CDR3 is CASGQPEQYF. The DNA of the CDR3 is TGTGCCAGCGGCCAGCCCGAGCAGTACTTC.